This T cell receptor beta chain is drawn from a study of OX40 agonist ivuxolimab in advanced cancers. About the research overall: Ivuxolimab doses were 0.01, 0.1, 0.3, 1.5, 3 or 10 mg/kg every 2 weeks. Patients were 82.7% male with ages roughly 20 to 85, mean about 60.

The CDR3 sequence is 17 residues long. Unmatched junction bases numbered 9, after V lost 0 bases and J lost 5 bases. From germline, CDR1 is SGDLS and CDR2 YYNGEE. Profiled with immunoSEQ multiplex PCR; TCRdb holds only in-frame clones, not every one. The table has 70,000 to 95,000 clones, 86% seen once. At cycle 4 day 1, cycle 7 day 1, and baseline, blood was sampled. The receptor's source is an adult with an advanced solid tumor such as melanoma, head and neck, liver or kidney cancer. V and J are TRBV9 and TRBJ2-5; 11 nucleotides match TRBD2. The sequenced sample was CD4+ or CD8+ T cells sorted from blood, obtained in a trial of the OX40 agonist ivuxolimab. The CDR3 nucleotides read TGTGCCAGCAGCGTAGCACCGGTAGCGGGAGGGGGGGAGACCCAGTACTTC. This codes for CASSVAPVAGGGETQYF.